A single sample is the source of the 5 T cell receptor beta chains below, sequenced in a study of blood T cell repertoires in COVID-19. The data were produced by immunoSEQ multiplex PCR, yet TCRdb's version contains in-frame clones alone and is incomplete. This table holds 250,000 or so clones, about 87% found once. Sequencing was carried out using peripheral blood. All receptors come from a woman younger than 45 with COVID-19, enrolled during active disease.

The chain couples TRBV7-9 to TRBJ2-2, with D possibly matching TRBD1 (6 bases). CDR3 length: 13 residues. Germline-derived CDR1 and CDR2 are SEHNR and FQNEAQ (reference sequence). V shed 8 bases and J shed 1 base, with 8 bases lying between them. CDR3 amino acids: CASEGGNTGELFF. The CDR3 DNA reads as TGTGCCAGCGAAGGGGGGAACACCGGGGAGCTGTTTTTT.

The genes are TRBV29-1 and TRBJ2-1, with TRBD2 matching 10 bases. The CDR3 contains 14 residues. V was pared by 6 bases and J by 5 bases, with 7 bases of the junction left unmatched. Germline V gene data show CDR1 as SQVTM and CDR2 as ANQGSEA. The CDR3 DNA sequence: TGCAGCGTGAGACTAGCGGGCGATCACAATGAGCAGTTCTTC. Amino acid sequence: CSVRLAGDHNEQFF.

This clone was seen once. The chain carries TRBV11-2 and TRBJ2-3; TRBD1 might be the D (6 bases). The CDR3 is made up of 15 amino acids. Per the germline V gene, CDR1 is SGHAT and CDR2 is FQNNGV. V was trimmed by 3 bases and J by 10 bases, leaving 20 bases between them. CDR3: CASSLSRQEPQAQYF. The CDR3 bases are TGTGCCAGCAGCTTGTCTCGACAGGAGCCGCAGGCGCAGTATTTT.

This clone was picked up one time. This chain joins TRBV6-6 and TRBJ1-6, with D possibly matching TRBD1 (6 bases). The germline V gene encodes CDR1 MNHNY and CDR2 SVGAGI (reference sequence). V was clipped by 6 bases and J by 4 bases, with 13 bases between them. The CDR3 totals 15 residues. CDR3 loop: CASRTGGGYNSPLHF. The DNA of the CDR3 is TGTGCCAGCAGGACAGGAGGTGGTTATAATTCACCCCTCCACTTT.

The genes are TRBV4-1 and TRBJ2-1, with 7 bases aligning to TRBD2. The CDR3 length is 14 residues. V was pared by 3 bases and J by 7 bases, with 6 bases of the junction left unmatched. Per the germline V gene, CDR1 is MGHRA and CDR2 is YSYEKL. The CDR3 coding sequence is TGCGCCAGCAGCCAGCCAACGGGGGGAAATGAGCAGTTCTTC. It yields the protein CASSQPTGGNEQFF.